The next 10 T cell receptor beta chains were all read from a single sample in a study of technical replicates of blood from several donors. Libraries were prepared by immunoSEQ multiplex PCR; TCRdb keeps only in-frame clonotypes and omits some of them. This table holds 70,000 to 90,000 clones, just over 90% found once. The sequencing input was T cells isolated from PBMCs. These receptors came from a human donor in good health.

The CDR3 reads CASSVGQGPRETQYF. The DNA for the CDR3 is TGTGCCAGCAGCGTGGGACAAGGGCCTCGAGAGACCCAGTACTTC. The chain employs TRBV7-9 and TRBJ2-5, with D possibly being TRBD1 (6 bases). The V gene's germline CDR1 is SEHNR and CDR2 FQNEAQ (reference sequence). The CDR3 spans 15 residues. Trimming took 5 bases from V and 4 from J, leaving 17 bases between them.

The genes are TRBV7-6 and TRBJ2-2; 7 bases align to TRBD1. The CDR3 contains 13 residues. V shed 6 bases, J shed 6 bases, and the junction held 4 bases outside the gene matches. Germline values: CDR1 SGHVS, CDR2 FNYEAQ. CDR3 DNA sequence: TGTGCCAGCAGTCCGACAGGGCCCGGGGAGCTGTTTTTT. Its translation: CASSPTGPGELFF.

The gene calls are TRBV28 and TRBJ1-2, with 12 nucleotides matching TRBD1. Trimming at V came to 5 bases and at J to 4 bases, leaving 2 bases not matched to a gene. Germline assignment: CDR1 MDHEN and CDR2 SYDVKM. This CDR3 region has 14 residues. The chain's CDR3 is CASSRGQGAYGYTF. The DNA for the CDR3 is TGTGCCAGCAGTAGGGGACAGGGGGCCTATGGCTACACCTTC.

The rearrangement links TRBV7-8 to TRBJ1-1; TRBD1 aligns across 7 bases. This CDR3 spans 18 amino acids. The germline V gene has CDR1 SGHVS and CDR2 FQNEAQ. V gave up 6 bases and J gave up 1 base; unmatched junction bases: 17. The CDR3 sequence: CASSSRGRGGNKNTEAFF. DNA of the CDR3: TGTGCCAGCAGTAGTAGGGGGCGCGGGGGGAATAAGAACACTGAAGCTTTCTTT.

The J gene is TRBJ1-1, the V gene TRBV7-8; no definite D call. Deletions cut 5 bases from V and 2 bases from J, with 15 bases between. The CDR3 is 15 amino acids. Germline lookup yields CDR1 SGHVS and CDR2 FQNEAQ. This CDR3 reads CASSPRAGINTEAFF. The DNA for the CDR3 is TGTGCCAGCAGCCCCCGTGCGGGGATTAACACTGAAGCTTTCTTT.

The chain has TRBV19 and TRBJ1-5, with 8 bases matching TRBD1. The trim removed 7 bases at V and 5 bases at J, leaving 7 bases unmatched. The CDR3 loop spans 14 amino acids. Germline CDR1 is LNHDA and CDR2 is SQIVND (reference sequence). This CDR3 reads CASKDRASYQPQHF. In DNA, the CDR3 is TGTGCCAGTAAGGACAGGGCTAGTTATCAGCCCCAGCATTTT.

The rearrangement uses TRBV27 and TRBJ1-2, with D possibly matching TRBD1 (5 bases). The CDR3 consists of 15 residues. CDR1 is MNHEY and CDR2 is SMNVEV in the germline V gene (reference sequence). The V gene lost 2 bases and the J gene lost 8 bases, with 18 bases spanning the gap. The CDR3 region is CASSLKRQGSLGYTF. The CDR3 DNA reads TGTGCCAGCAGTTTAAAACGCCAGGGTTCATTGGGCTACACCTTC.

V gene TRBV18 combines with J gene TRBJ1-5, with TRBD1 identical over 10 bases. This CDR3 is 14 amino acids long. Germline CDR1 reads KGHSH; CDR2 reads LQKENI. With 5 bases clipped from V and 6 bases from J, the junction kept 4 bases outside the gene matches. CDR3 residues: CASSTDRGPQPQHF. The CDR3 region has the DNA TGTGCCAGCTCAACTGACAGGGGGCCTCAGCCCCAGCATTTT.

The J gene is TRBJ1-1, the V gene TRBV19; 11 bases match TRBD1. Unmatched junction bases numbered 19, after V lost 0 bases and J lost 1 base. This CDR3 is 22 amino acids long. In germline, CDR1 is LNHDA, CDR2 SQIVND (reference sequence). The CDR3 DNA sequence: TGTGCCAGTAGTATAGATCCGGCTGTAGGACAGGGGGCCGTGGGGCCGAACACTGAAGCTTTCTTT. The encoded protein is CASSIDPAVGQGAVGPNTEAFF.

The chain is built from TRBV11-2 and TRBJ2-7; TRBD1 might be the D (5 bases). Germline V gene sequence: CDR1 SGHAT, CDR2 FQNNGV. The V end lost 6 bases, the J end lost 5 bases, and 20 bases lay between the germline ends. The CDR3 length is 15 residues. The CDR3 here is CASRSYYGADHEQYF. CDR3 DNA: TGTGCCAGCAGATCATATTATGGGGCAGACCACGAGCAGTACTTC.